This is a list of T cell receptor beta chains from one sample in a study of identical twins. One entry per CDR3 protein results from TCRdb running MiXCR on the 5' RACE reads. This sample has 1.5 million to 2 million distinct CDR3 sequences; around 33% occur once, and the top ten carry around 0.25%. What was sequenced was cord blood. These receptors came from a newborn girl in good health. Both conserved end residues are part of each CDR3.

>TRBV7-8|13|TRBJ1-2
CASSLGLYYGYTF
>TRBV24-1|16|TRBJ2-1
CATSDPSISPTNEQFF
>TRBV20-1|13|TRBJ1-2
CSAADRGRRGYTF
>TRBV2|16|TRBJ2-3
CASSDRLAGGADTQYF
>TRBV5-6|16|TRBJ2-3
CASSLLRRSETDTQYF
>TRBV20-1|15|TRBJ1-5
CSARDQRQGDRPQHF
>TRBV5-1|15|TRBJ2-1
CASSSQGSSYNEQFF
>TRBV20-1|13|TRBJ1-1
CSARMAVNTEAFF
>TRBV12-3/TRBV12-4|15|TRBJ2-7
CASRTGTSETYEQYF
>TRBV5-1|13|TRBJ2-3
CASSERVSDTQYF
>TRBV4-2|16|TRBJ1-5
CASSTTKGALNQPQHF
>TRBV2|16|TRBJ2-5
CASSAQGLGPQETQYF
>TRBV5-1|15|TRBJ1-2
CASSLDGIYDYGYTF
>TRBV7-2|15|TRBJ1-1
CASSLGGTVRTEAFF
>TRBV20-1|15|TRBJ2-3
CSARDLRTSTDTQYF
>TRBV27|15|TRBJ2-7
CASGIPGQGSYEQYF
>TRBV10-2|14|TRBJ2-5
CASSENRGQETQYF